The rows below give T cell receptor beta chains drawn from one sample of a study of CD8 T cells in Susac syndrome. From the immunoSEQ multiplex PCR reads, TCRdb called clonotypes with MiXCR, one entry per CDR3 protein. The sample includes under 200,000 distinct CDR3 sequences, around 95% of them seen just once. The material sequenced was CD4+ T cells from PBMCs. The receptors were sampled from a human donor with Susac syndrome. The CDR3 runs from the conserved cysteine through the conserved F or W. The order of the fields is V gene, J gene, clone size, CDR3 protein. Where a row states a size, it is once, few, many or the class of an expanded clone; other rows omit it.

TRBV11-2	TRBJ2-2	-	CASSLVRTGELFF
TRBV29-1	TRBJ2-7	-	CSVGVTGASYEQYF
TRBV3-1	TRBJ1-5	-	CASSQEGGTGNQPQHF
TRBV30	TRBJ1-2	-	CAWSVADVYYGYTF
TRBV4-3	TRBJ2-2	once	CASSQNGENTGELFF
TRBV4-3	TRBJ1-3	once	CASSPNQISGNTIYF
TRBV18	TRBJ1-5	-	CASSQSRVLGNQPQHF
TRBV4-1	TRBJ2-7	once	CASRSLMYHMDEQYF
TRBV2	TRBJ2-2	-	CARLAGENTGELFF
TRBV14	TRBJ2-2	-	CASSSSRGLNTGELFF
TRBV6-5	TRBJ2-5	-	CASRPGTEETQYF
TRBV12-3/TRBV12-4	TRBJ2-1	-	CASSLGMGQGVLNEQFF
TRBV28	TRBJ2-7	-	CASSPPLGEQYF
TRBV6-5	TRBJ2-1	-	CASSKAAGLQFF
TRBV4-2	TRBJ2-3	-	CASSLDPSGTDTQYF